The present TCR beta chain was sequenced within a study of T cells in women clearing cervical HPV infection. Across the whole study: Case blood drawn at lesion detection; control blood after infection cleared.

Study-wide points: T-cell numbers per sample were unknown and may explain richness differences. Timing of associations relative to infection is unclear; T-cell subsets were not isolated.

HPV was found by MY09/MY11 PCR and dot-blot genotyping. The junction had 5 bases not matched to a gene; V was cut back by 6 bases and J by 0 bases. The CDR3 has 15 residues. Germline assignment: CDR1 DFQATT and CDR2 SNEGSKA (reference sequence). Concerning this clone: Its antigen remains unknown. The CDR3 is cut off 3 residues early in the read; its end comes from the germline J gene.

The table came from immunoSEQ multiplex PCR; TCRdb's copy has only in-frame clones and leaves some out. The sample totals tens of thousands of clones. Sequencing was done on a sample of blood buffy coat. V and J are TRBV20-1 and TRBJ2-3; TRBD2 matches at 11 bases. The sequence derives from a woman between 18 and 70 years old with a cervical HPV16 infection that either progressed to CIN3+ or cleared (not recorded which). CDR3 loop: CSARTSGSSTDTQYF. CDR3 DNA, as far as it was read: TGCAGTGCCCGGACTAGCGGGTCTAGCACAGATACG.